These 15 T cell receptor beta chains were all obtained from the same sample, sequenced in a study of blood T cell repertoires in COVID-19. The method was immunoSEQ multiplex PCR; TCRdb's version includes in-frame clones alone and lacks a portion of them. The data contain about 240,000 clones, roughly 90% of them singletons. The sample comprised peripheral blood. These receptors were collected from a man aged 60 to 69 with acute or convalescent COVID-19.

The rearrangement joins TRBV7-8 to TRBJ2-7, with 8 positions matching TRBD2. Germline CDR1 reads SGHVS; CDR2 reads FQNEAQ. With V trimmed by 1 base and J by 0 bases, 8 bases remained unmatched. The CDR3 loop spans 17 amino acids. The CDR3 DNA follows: TGTGCCAGCAGCTTAGTGCGACTAGCGTCCAGCTCCTACGAGCAGTACTTC. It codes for CASSLVRLASSSYEQYF.

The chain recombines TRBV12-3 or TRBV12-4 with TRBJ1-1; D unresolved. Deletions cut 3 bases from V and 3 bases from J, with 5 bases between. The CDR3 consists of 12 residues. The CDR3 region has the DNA TGTGCCAGCAGTTTTTACTACACTGAAGCTTTCTTT. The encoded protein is CASSFYYTEAFF.

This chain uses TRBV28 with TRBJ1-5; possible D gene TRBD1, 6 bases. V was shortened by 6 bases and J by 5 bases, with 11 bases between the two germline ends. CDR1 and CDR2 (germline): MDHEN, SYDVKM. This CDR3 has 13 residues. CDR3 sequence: CASRDNRDQPQHF. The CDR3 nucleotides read TGTGCCAGCAGGGATAACAGGGATCAGCCCCAGCATTTT.

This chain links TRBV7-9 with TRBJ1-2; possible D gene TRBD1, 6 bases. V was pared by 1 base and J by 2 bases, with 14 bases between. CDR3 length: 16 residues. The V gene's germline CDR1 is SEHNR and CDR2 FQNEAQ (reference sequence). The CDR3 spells CASSLGTTGTNYGYTF. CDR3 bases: TGTGCCAGCAGCTTAGGGACGACAGGTACAAACTATGGCTACACCTTC.

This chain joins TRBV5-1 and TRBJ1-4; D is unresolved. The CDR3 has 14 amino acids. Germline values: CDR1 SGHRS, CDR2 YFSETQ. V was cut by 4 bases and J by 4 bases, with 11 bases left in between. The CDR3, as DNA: TGCGCCAGCAGCCTGGGAGGTTTTAATGAAAAACTGTTTTTT. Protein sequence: CASSLGGFNEKLFF.

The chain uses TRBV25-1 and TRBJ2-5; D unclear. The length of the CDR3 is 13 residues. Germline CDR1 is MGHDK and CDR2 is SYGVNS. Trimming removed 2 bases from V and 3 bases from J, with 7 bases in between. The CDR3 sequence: CASSEVAEETQYF. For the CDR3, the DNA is TGTGCCAGCAGTGAAGTGGCAGAAGAGACCCAGTACTTC.

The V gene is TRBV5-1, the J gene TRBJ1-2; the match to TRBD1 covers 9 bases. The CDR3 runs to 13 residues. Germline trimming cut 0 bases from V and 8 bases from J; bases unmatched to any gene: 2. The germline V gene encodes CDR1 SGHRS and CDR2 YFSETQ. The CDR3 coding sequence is TGCGCCAGCAGCTTGGAAGGGACAGGGGGCTACACCTTC. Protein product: CASSLEGTGGYTF.

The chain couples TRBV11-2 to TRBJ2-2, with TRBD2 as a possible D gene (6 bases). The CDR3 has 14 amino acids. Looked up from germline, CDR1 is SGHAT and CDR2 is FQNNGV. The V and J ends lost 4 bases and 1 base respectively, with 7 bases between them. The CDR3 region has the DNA TGTGCCAGCAGCTACGGGGGGAACACCGGGGAGCTGTTTTTT. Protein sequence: CASSYGGNTGELFF.

The CDR3: CASSTRQEPPIRAQHF. CDR3 nucleotide sequence: TGTGCCAGTAGTACCAGACAGGAGCCTCCTATTCGGGCCCAGCATTTT. J is TRBJ1-5 and V is TRBV19; D is possibly TRBD1 (6 bases). V was shortened by 4 bases and J by 11 bases, with 24 bases between the two germline ends. This CDR3 has 16 amino acids. CDR1 is LNHDA and CDR2 is SQIVND in the germline V gene (reference sequence).

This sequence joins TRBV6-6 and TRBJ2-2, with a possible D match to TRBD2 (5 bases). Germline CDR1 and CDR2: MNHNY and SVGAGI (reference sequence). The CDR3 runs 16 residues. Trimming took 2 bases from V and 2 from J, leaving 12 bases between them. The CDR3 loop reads CASSYADYYNTGELFF. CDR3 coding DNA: TGTGCCAGCAGTTACGCCGACTATTATAACACCGGGGAGCTGTTTTTT.

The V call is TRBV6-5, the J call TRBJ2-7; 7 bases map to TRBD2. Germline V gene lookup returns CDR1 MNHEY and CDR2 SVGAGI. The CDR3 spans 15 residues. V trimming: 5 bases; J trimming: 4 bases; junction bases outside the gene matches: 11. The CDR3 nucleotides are TGTGCCAGCAGTACCCCAAAGCTAGCGGCGTACGAGCAGTACTTC. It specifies CASSTPKLAAYEQYF.

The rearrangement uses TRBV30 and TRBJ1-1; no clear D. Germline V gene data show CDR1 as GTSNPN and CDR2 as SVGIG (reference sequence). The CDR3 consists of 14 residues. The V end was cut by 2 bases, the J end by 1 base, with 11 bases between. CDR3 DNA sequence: TGTGCCTGGAGTCCACTTCGAACGAACACTGAAGCTTTCTTT. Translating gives CAWSPLRTNTEAFF.

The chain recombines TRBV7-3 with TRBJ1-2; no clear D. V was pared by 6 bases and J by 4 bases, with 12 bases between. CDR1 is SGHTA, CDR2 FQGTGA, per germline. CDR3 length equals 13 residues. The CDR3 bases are TGTGCCAGCAGTCTCGAAGAGGGCTATGGCTACACCTTC. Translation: CASSLEEGYGYTF. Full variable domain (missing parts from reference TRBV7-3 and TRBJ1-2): GAGVSQTPSNKVTEKGKYVELRCDPISGHTALYWYRQSLGQGPEFLIYFQGTGAADDSGLPNDRFFAVRPEGSVSTLKIQRTERGDSAVYLCASSLEEGYGYTFGSGTRLTVV.

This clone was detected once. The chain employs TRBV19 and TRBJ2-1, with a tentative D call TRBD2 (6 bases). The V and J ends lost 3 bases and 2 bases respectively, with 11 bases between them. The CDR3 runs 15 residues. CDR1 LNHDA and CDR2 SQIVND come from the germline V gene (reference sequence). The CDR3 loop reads CASSITEGTYNEQFF. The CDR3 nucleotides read TGTGCCAGTAGTATTACGGAGGGTACCTACAATGAGCAGTTCTTC.

As DNA, the CDR3 is TGTGCCAGCAGCTTCCGATCAGGCGTGAATTCACCCCTCCACTTT. Its protein product is CASSFRSGVNSPLHF. V usage is TRBV11-2 and J usage is TRBJ1-6; D call uncertain. The CDR3 contains 15 residues. CDR1 is SGHAT, CDR2 FQNNGV, per germline. V was shortened by 3 bases and J by 7 bases, with 13 bases between the two germline ends.